This section outlines one TCR beta chain sequence together with its context. Its antigen is unidentified. Germline assignment: CDR1 ENHRY and CDR2 SYGVKD. The V end was cut by 6 bases, the J end by 6 bases, with 9 bases between. The CDR3 contains 13 residues. This entry belongs to a study of shared clonotypes between healthy human individuals. Findings of the study overall: Clonotype sharing among donors likely depends on sequencing depth. The study found approximately 5% of naive CD4 clonotypes shared across a few donors.

Splitting of CD4+ cells produced CD45RA+ naive and CD45RA-negative memory subsets. TCRdb's copy holds only in-frame clones and misses some; the assay was immunoSEQ multiplex PCR. The profile shows 980,000 or so clones, around 80% of them singletons. The sequence was obtained from a young man in good health. The specimen sequenced was memory CD4+ T cells sorted from blood. Subset defined: CD45RA-negative fraction. This chain connects TRBV10-3 to TRBJ1-6; D not certain. The CDR3 here is CAISDEGNSPLHF. In DNA form, the CDR3 reads TGTGCCATCAGCGACGAAGGTAATTCACCCCTCCACTTT.